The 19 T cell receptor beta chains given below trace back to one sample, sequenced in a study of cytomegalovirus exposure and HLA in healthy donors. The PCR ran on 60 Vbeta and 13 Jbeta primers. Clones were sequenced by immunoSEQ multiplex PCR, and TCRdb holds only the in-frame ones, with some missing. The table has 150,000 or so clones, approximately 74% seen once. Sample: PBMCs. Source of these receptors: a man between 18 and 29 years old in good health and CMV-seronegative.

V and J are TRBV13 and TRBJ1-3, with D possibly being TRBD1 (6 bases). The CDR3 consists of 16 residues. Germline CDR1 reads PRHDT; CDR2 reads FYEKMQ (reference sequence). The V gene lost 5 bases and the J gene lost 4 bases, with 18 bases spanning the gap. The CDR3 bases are TGTGCCAGCAGCGTTATTAGGGGGAGACAGGGAAACACCATATATTTT. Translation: CASSVIRGRQGNTIYF.

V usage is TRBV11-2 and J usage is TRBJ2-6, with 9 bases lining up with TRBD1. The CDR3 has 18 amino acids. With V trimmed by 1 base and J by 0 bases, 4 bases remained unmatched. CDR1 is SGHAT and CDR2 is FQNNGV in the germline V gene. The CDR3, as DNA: TGTGCCAGCAGCTTAGTTGTGACAGGGGGCTCTGGGGCCAACGTCCTGACTTTC. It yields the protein CASSLVVTGGSGANVLTF.

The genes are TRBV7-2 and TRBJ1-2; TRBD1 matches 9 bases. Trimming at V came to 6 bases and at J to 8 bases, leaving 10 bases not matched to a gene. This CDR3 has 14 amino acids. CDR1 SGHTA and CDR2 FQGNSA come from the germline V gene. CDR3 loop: CASSPKDRGWGYTF. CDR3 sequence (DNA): TGTGCCAGCAGTCCAAAGGACAGGGGTTGGGGCTACACCTTC.

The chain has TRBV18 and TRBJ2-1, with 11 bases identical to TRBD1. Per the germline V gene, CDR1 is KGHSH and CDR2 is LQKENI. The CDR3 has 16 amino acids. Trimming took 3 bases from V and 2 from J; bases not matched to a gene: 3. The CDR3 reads CASSPGTGGAYNEQFF. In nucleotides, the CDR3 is TGTGCCAGCTCACCGGGGACAGGGGGAGCCTACAATGAGCAGTTCTTC.

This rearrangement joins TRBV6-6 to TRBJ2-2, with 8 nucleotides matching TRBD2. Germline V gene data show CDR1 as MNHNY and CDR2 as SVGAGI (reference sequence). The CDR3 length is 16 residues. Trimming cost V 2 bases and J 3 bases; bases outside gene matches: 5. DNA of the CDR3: TGTGCCAGCAGTTACCTTCCCGGGAGGGACACCGGGGAGCTGTTTTTT. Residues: CASSYLPGRDTGELFF.

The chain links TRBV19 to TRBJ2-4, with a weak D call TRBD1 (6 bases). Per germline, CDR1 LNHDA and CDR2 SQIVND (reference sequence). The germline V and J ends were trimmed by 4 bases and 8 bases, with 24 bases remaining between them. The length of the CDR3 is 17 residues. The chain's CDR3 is CASSTLRGIPSEDIQYF. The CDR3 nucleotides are TGTGCCAGTAGTACCCTGAGGGGGATTCCCTCCGAGGACATTCAGTACTTC.

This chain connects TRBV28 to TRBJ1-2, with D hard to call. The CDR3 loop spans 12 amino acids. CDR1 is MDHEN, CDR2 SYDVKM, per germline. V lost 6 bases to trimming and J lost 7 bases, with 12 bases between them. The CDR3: CASRGSLSGYTF. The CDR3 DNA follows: TGTGCCAGCAGAGGGAGCCTGAGTGGCTACACCTTC.

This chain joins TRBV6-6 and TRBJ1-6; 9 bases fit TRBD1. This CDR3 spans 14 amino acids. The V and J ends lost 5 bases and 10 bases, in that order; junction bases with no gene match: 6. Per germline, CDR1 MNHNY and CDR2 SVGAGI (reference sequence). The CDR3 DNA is TGTGCCAGCAGTGCTGGACAGGGGCTGTCACCCCTCCACTTT. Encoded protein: CASSAGQGLSPLHF.

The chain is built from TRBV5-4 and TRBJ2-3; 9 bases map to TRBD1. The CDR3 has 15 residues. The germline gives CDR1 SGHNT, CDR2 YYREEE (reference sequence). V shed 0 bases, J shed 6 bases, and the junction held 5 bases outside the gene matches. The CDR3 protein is CASSLAGTGLDTQYF. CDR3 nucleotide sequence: TGTGCCAGCAGCTTGGCGGGGACAGGGTTGGATACGCAGTATTTT.

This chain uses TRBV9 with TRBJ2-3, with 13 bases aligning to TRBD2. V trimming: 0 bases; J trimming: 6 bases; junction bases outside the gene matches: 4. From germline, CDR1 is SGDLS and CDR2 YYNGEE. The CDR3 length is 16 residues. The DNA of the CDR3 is TGTGCCAGCAGCGTAGCAACTAGCGGGGGGGCGGATACGCAGTATTTT. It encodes CASSVATSGGADTQYF. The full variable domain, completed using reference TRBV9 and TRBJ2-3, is DSGVTQTPKHLITATGQRVTLRCSPRSGDLSVYWYQQSLDQGLQFLIQYYNGEERAKGNILERFSAQQFPDLHSELNLSSLELGDSALYFCASSVATSGGADTQYFGPGTRLTVL.

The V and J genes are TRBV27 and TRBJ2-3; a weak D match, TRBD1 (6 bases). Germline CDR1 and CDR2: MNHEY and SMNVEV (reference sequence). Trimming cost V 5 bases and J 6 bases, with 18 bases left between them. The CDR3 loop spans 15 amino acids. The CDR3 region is CASSENWGLGDTQYF. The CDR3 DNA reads TGTGCCAGCAGTGAAAACTGGGGGCTTGGTGATACGCAGTATTTT.

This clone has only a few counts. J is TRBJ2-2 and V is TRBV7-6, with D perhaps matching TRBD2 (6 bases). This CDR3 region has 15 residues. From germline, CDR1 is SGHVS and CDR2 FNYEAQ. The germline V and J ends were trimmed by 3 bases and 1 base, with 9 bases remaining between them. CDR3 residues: CASSFTAGNTGELFF. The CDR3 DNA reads TGTGCCAGCAGCTTTACAGCGGGGAACACCGGGGAGCTGTTTTTT.

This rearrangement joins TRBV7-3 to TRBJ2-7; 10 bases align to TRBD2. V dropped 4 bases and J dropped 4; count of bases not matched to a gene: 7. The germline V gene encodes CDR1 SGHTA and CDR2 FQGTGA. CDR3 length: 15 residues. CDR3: CASSYSGGASYEQYF. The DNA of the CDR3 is TGTGCCAGCAGCTACAGCGGGGGGGCCTCTTACGAGCAGTACTTC.

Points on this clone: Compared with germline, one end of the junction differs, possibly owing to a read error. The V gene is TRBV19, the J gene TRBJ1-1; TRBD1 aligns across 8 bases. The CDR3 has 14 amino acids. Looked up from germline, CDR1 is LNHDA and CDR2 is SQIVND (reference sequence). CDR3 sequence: CASSSRQGNAEAFF. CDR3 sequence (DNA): TGTGCCAGTAGTAGCCGACAGGGGAACGCTGAAGCTTTCTTT. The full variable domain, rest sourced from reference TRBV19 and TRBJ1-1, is DGGITQSPKYLFRKEGQNVTLSCEQNLNHDAMYWYRQDPGQGLRLIYYSQIVNDFQKGDIAEGYSVSREKKESFPLTVTSAQKNPTAFYLCASSSRQGNAEAFFGQGTRLTVV.

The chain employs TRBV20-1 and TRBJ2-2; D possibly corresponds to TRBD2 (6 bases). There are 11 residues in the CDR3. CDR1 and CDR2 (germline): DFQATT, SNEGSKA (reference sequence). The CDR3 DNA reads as TGCGGGGGGTGGGGCACCGGGGAGCTGTTTTTT. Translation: CGGWGTGELFF.

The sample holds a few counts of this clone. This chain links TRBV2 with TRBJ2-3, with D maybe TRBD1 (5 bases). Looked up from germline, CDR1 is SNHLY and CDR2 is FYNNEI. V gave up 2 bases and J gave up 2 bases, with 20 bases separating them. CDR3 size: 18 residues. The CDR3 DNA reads TGTGCCAGCAGTGAATGGGGCAGGGCTTACAACCTCACAGATACGCAGTATTTT. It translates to CASSEWGRAYNLTDTQYF.

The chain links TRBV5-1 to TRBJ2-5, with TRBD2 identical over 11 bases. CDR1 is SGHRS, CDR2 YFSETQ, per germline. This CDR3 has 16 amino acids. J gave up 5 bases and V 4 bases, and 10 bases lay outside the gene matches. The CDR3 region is CASSLASGGRMETQYF. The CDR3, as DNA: TGCGCCAGCAGCCTAGCTAGCGGGGGGCGCATGGAGACCCAGTACTTC. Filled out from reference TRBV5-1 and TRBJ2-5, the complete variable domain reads KAGVTQTPRYLIKTRGQQVTLSCSPISGHRSVSWYQQTPGQGLQFLFEYFSETQRNKGNFPGRFSGRQFSNSRSEMNVSTLELGDSALYLCASSLASGGRMETQYFGPGTRLLVL.

CDR3 DNA: TGTGCCAGCAGTGGCCGGACAGGGATCAGTCAGGGGAACACTGAAGCTTTCTTT. It specifies CASSGRTGISQGNTEAFF. This chain joins TRBV2 and TRBJ1-1; 8 nucleotides align to TRBD1. Unmatched junction bases numbered 14, after V lost 4 bases and J lost 1 base. The CDR3 has 18 amino acids. Germline CDR1 reads SNHLY; CDR2 reads FYNNEI.

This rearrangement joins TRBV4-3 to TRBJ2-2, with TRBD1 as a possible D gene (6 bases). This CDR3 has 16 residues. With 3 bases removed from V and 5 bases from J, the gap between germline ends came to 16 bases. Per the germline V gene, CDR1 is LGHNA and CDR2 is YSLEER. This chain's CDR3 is CASSHVRGDGTGELFF. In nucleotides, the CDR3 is TGCGCCAGCAGCCACGTCAGGGGAGATGGAACCGGGGAGCTGTTTTTT.